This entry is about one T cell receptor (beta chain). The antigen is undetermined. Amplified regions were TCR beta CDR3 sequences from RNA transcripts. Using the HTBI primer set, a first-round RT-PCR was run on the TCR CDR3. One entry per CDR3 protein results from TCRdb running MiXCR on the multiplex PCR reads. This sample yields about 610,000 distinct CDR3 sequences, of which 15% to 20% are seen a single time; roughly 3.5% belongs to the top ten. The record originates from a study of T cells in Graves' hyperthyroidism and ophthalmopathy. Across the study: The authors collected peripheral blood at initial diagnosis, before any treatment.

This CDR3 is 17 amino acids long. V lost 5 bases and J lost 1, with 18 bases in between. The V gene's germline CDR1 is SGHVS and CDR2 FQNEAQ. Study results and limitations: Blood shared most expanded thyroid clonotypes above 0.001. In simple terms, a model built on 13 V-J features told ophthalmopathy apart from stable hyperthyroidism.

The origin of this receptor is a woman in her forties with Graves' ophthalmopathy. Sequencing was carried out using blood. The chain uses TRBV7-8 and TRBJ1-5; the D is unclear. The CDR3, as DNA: TGTGCCAGCAGCCCAGCGGGCGGCCCATCGAGCAATCAGCCCCAGCATTTT. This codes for CASSPAGGPSSNQPQHF.